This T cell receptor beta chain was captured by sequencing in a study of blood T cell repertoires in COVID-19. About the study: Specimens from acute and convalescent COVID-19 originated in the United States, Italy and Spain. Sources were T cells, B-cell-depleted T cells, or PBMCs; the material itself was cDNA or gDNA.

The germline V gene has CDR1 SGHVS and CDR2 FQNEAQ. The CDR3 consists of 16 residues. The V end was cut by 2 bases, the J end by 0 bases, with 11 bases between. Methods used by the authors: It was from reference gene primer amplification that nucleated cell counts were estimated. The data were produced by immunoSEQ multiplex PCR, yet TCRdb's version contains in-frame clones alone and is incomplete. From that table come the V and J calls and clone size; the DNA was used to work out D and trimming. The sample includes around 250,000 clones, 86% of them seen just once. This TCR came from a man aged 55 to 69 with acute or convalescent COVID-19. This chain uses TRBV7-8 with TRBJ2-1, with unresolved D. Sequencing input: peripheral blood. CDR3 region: CASSLKVGSSYNEQFF. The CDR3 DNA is TGTGCCAGCAGCTTAAAAGTGGGCAGCTCCTACAATGAGCAGTTCTTC.